The 10 T cell receptor beta chains reported below all come from one sample, sequenced in a study of shared clonotypes between healthy human individuals. Only in-frame clones appear in the TCRdb table, and some are missing; sequencing was by immunoSEQ multiplex PCR. The sample lists roughly 570,000 clones; 98% were seen once. CD8 cells classed as naive were CD45RO-negative and positively selected for CCR7, excluding terminally differentiated effector memory CD45RA+ cells. Sequencing was carried out using naive CD8+ T cells sorted from blood. The source is a man between 25 and 39 years old in good health.

The genes are TRBV7-9 and TRBJ2-7; TRBD1 agrees at 10 bases. V lost 2 bases to trimming and J lost 6 bases; unmatched junction nucleotides: 7. The germline V gene encodes CDR1 SEHNR and CDR2 FQNEAQ (reference sequence). The CDR3 spans 15 residues. The CDR3 DNA sequence: TGTGCCAGCAGCTTATCTAGACAGGGGGCCGTCGAGCAGTACTTC. Translation gives CASSLSRQGAVEQYF.

This rearrangement joins TRBV10-1 to TRBJ2-2, with a weak D call TRBD1 (6 bases). Germline values: CDR1 WNHNN, CDR2 SYGVQD (reference sequence). With 5 bases removed from V and 6 bases from J, the gap between germline ends came to 10 bases. The CDR3 is 13 amino acids. The CDR3 bases are TGCGCCAGCAGTCCAGGGGTTTCCGGGGAGCTGTTTTTT. Encoded protein: CASSPGVSGELFF.

The chain links TRBV5-1 to TRBJ2-7; D is unclear. CDR3 length: 13 residues. V dropped 0 bases and J dropped 6 bases, with 10 bases sitting between them. Germline V gene lookup returns CDR1 SGHRS and CDR2 YFSETQ. CDR3 region: CASSLAFSREQYF. CDR3 sequence (DNA): TGCGCCAGCAGCTTGGCCTTTTCCCGCGAGCAGTACTTC.

The chain couples TRBV15 to TRBJ2-4, with a weak D call TRBD1 (5 bases). The CDR3 is made up of 15 amino acids. V was cut by 4 bases and J by 7 bases, with 17 bases left in between. The V gene's germline CDR1 is LNHNV and CDR2 YYDKDF (reference sequence). CDR3 nucleotide sequence: TGTGCCACCAGCACGCACGCCGTAGGGGCGAACATTCAGTACTTC. Its protein product is CATSTHAVGANIQYF.

The chain uses TRBV4-1 and TRBJ2-2; D is uncertain. Trimming removed 1 base at V and 0 bases at J, with 18 bases between. The CDR3 sequence is 19 residues long. The germline CDR1 and CDR2 sequences are MGHRA and YSYEKL. Here the CDR3 reads CASSQVLASKLPNTGELFF. The DNA for the CDR3 is TGCGCCAGCAGCCAAGTGCTTGCGAGCAAACTTCCGAACACCGGGGAGCTGTTTTTT.

A single count supports this clone. The V and J genes are TRBV28 and TRBJ2-1; D may match TRBD1 or TRBD2 (5 bases each). Germline lookup yields CDR1 MDHEN and CDR2 SYDVKM. The CDR3 runs 14 residues. The V end was cut by 5 bases, the J end by 5 bases, with 13 bases between. Here the CDR3 reads CASSRDGYDNEQFF. CDR3 DNA sequence: TGTGCCAGCAGTCGGGACGGATATGACAATGAGCAGTTCTTC. Complete variable domain (other parts from reference TRBV28 and TRBJ2-1): DVKVTQSSRYLVKRTGEKVFLECVQDMDHENMFWYRQDPGLGLRLIYFSYDVKMKEKGDIPEGYSVSREKKERFSLILESASTNQTSMYLCASSRDGYDNEQFFGPGTRLTVL.

For this clone: This CDR3 is also generated by other DNA sequences in the sample. The chain is built from TRBV7-9 and TRBJ2-1; D gene unclear. The ends were cut back, 4 bases at V and 7 bases at J, with 5 bases in the middle. This CDR3 comprises 11 residues. Germline loops: CDR1 SEHNR, CDR2 FQNEAQ (reference sequence). The CDR3, as DNA: TGTGCCAGCAGCTCGGGTAATGAGCAGTTCTTC. Translated: CASSSGNEQFF. The whole variable domain, remainder taken from reference TRBV7-9 and TRBJ2-1, is DTGVSQNPRHKITKRGQNVTFRCDPISEHNRLYWYRQTLGQGPEFLTYFQNEAQLEKSRLLSDRFSAERPKGSFSTLEIQRTEQGDSAMYLCASSSGNEQFFGPGTRLTVL.

J is TRBJ1-5 and V is TRBV4-2, with no clear D. Germline lookup yields CDR1 LGHNA and CDR2 YNFKEQ. The CDR3 is 14 amino acids. The V and J ends lost 4 bases and 5 bases respectively, with 12 bases between them. The DNA of the CDR3 is TGTGCCAGCAGCCGATCAACAGTAGATCAGCCCCAGCATTTT. Its translation is CASSRSTVDQPQHF.

This sequence joins TRBV27 and TRBJ1-1; perhaps TRBD1 as D (5 bases). The CDR3 length is 13 residues. In germline, CDR1 is MNHEY, CDR2 SMNVEV (reference sequence). Between the trimmed V and J ends, which lost 3 bases and 4 bases, there was a span of 9 bases. CDR3 residues: CASSFGGGTEAFF. Here the CDR3 DNA reads TGTGCCAGCAGTTTTGGTGGGGGCACTGAAGCTTTCTTT.

This rearrangement joins TRBV7-9 to TRBJ1-3; D is ambiguous. Germline-derived CDR1 and CDR2 are SEHNR and FQNEAQ (reference sequence). V lost 6 bases and J 4 bases, leaving 4 bases between the germline ends. The CDR3 loop spans 11 amino acids. The CDR3, as DNA: TGTGCCAGCAGAGCAGGAAACACCATATATTTT. Translating gives CASRAGNTIYF.